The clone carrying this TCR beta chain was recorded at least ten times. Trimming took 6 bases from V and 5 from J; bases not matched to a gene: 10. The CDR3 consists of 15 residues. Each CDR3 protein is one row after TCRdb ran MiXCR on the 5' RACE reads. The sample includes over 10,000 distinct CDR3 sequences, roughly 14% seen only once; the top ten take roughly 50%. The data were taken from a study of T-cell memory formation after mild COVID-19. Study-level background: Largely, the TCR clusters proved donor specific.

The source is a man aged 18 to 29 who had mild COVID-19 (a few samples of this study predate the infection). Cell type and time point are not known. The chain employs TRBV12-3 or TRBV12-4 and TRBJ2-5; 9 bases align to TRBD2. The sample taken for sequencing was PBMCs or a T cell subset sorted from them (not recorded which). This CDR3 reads CASRTSSSGGETQYF. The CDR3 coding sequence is TGTGCCAGCAGAACCTCCTCGAGCGGGGGGGAGACCCAGTACTTC.